The 26 T cell receptor beta chains in this list originate from one sample, sequenced in a study of blood T cells in healthy people across ages. Combining a sample-barcoded 5' primer with a J-beta primer mix, a second PCR ran for roughly 7 to 12 cycles. TCRdb passed the 5' RACE reads through MiXCR, listing each CDR3 protein once. The sample includes 700,000 to 900,000 distinct CDR3 sequences, about a quarter of them seen just once. The same sample was also used in a study of T cells of mothers and their children.

Sequencing used blood. These receptors were taken from a boy aged 10-17 years in good health.

This chain connects TRBV7-3 to TRBJ2-1, with TRBD2 matching 7 bases. J was trimmed by 4 bases and V by 4 bases; bases with no gene match: 7. Germline CDR1 and CDR2: SGHTA and FQGTGA. The length of the CDR3 is 15 residues. CDR3 in DNA: TGTGCCAGCAGCTCCCAGCGGGGTCTTTACAATGAGCAGTTCTTC. It encodes CASSSQRGLYNEQFF.

A word on this clonotype: Germline is not matched at one junction end, which may reflect a read error. The chain has TRBV5-1 and TRBJ2-3, with D maybe TRBD1 (6 bases). The CDR3 sequence is 15 residues long. Germline values: CDR1 SGHRS, CDR2 YFSETQ. CDR3: CASSSRTDSTDTQYF. The CDR3 nucleotides are TGCGCCAGCAGCTCCAGGACAGATAGCACGGATACGCAGTATTTT.

The V and J genes are TRBV5-1 and TRBJ2-2, with TRBD1 matching 10 bases. V was clipped by 3 bases and J by 3 bases; unmatched bases: 5. The CDR3 spans 16 residues. Germline V gene sequence: CDR1 SGHRS, CDR2 YFSETQ. CDR3 sequence (DNA): TGCGCCAGCAGCTCGGGGGGACAGGGGTACACCGGGGAGCTGTTTTTT. Protein product: CASSSGGQGYTGELFF.

This rearrangement joins TRBV18 to TRBJ1-4, with D perhaps matching TRBD1 (5 bases). V dropped 1 base and J dropped 6 bases, with 6 bases sitting between them. The germline gives CDR1 KGHSH, CDR2 LQKENI. This CDR3 spans 13 amino acids. The CDR3 DNA sequence: TGTGCCAGCTCACCACAGACAGATGAAAAACTGTTTTTT. It specifies CASSPQTDEKLFF.

This clonotype has just a few counts. This chain connects TRBV7-9 to TRBJ2-1; 8 bases are shared with TRBD1. The trim removed 8 bases at V and 5 bases at J, leaving 8 bases unmatched. Germline values: CDR1 SEHNR, CDR2 FQNEAQ (reference sequence). The CDR3 sequence is 14 residues long. The CDR3 protein is CASGLGQVDNEQFF. The DNA of the CDR3 is TGTGCCAGCGGTTTGGGACAGGTCGACAATGAGCAGTTCTTC.

The rearrangement uses TRBV28 and TRBJ2-6; 9 nucleotides match TRBD1. This CDR3 region has 18 residues. Looked up from germline, CDR1 is MDHEN and CDR2 is SYDVKM. Trimming cost V 5 bases and J 0 bases; bases outside gene matches: 8. CDR3 sequence: CASSRPTGGLSGANVLTF. In nucleotides, the CDR3 is TGTGCCAGCAGTCGCCCGACAGGGGGTCTCTCTGGGGCCAACGTCCTGACTTTC.

This clonotype has ten or more counts. The chain employs TRBV20-1 and TRBJ2-1, with TRBD2 as a possible D gene (5 bases). CDR1 is DFQATT and CDR2 is SNEGSKA in the germline V gene (reference sequence). V lost 4 bases, J lost 3 bases, and 16 bases lay in between. The CDR3 runs 15 residues. CDR3 protein: CSAKGLVSRYNEQFF. DNA for the CDR3: TGCAGTGCTAAAGGACTCGTCTCCCGCTACAATGAGCAGTTCTTC.

The rearrangement joins TRBV25-1 to TRBJ2-4; D is uncertain. The CDR3 has 21 residues. V was cut by 7 bases and J by 0 bases, with 31 bases left in between. Germline-derived CDR1 and CDR2 are MGHDK and SYGVNS. DNA for the CDR3: TGTGCCAGCACCCGATCAGTGACGATCCCCCGATGGGTCCTAGCCAAAAACATTCAGTACTTC. This encodes CASTRSVTIPRWVLAKNIQYF.

The J gene is TRBJ1-1, the V gene TRBV28; the match to TRBD1 covers 7 bases. The CDR3 covers 15 residues. Germline loops: CDR1 MDHEN, CDR2 SYDVKM. V trimming: 3 bases; J trimming: 2 bases; junction bases outside the gene matches: 6. The CDR3: CASSFQGGANTEAFF. CDR3 sequence (DNA): TGTGCCAGCAGTTTTCAGGGGGGGGCAAACACTGAAGCTTTCTTT.

The chain employs TRBV11-2 and TRBJ2-7; weak D call: TRBD1 (5 bases). The germline V gene encodes CDR1 SGHAT and CDR2 FQNNGV. The CDR3 contains 13 residues. In nucleotides, the CDR3 is TGTCCCCCCAGATTAGGGGCCCCCTACGAGCAGTACTTC. Translation: CPPRLGAPYEQYF.

Only a few counts were recorded for this clonotype. The chain carries TRBV6-5 and TRBJ1-5, with 9 bases identical to TRBD1. V dropped 0 bases and J dropped 5; count of bases not matched to a gene: 5. The CDR3 is 16 amino acids. Germline CDR1 is MNHEY and CDR2 is SVGAGI. The CDR3 loop reads CASSYSGTGLDQPQHF. CDR3 nucleotide sequence: TGTGCCAGCAGTTACTCTGGGACAGGGTTGGATCAGCCCCAGCATTTT.

The V call is TRBV12-3 or TRBV12-4, the J call TRBJ2-1; weak D call: TRBD2 (6 bases). V gave up 5 bases and J gave up 12 bases, with 14 bases separating them. CDR3 length equals 12 residues. In nucleotides, the CDR3 is TGTGCCAGCAGTATTGGGGGGTTAGGGCAGTTCTTC. Translating gives CASSIGGLGQFF.

In DNA form, the CDR3 reads TGTGCCAGCAGTTCCCCTGGCGGGGCCAACGTCCTGACTTTC. Its protein product is CASSSPGGANVLTF. V and J are TRBV6-6 and TRBJ2-6; D ambiguous. The CDR3 is 14 residues long. Trimming removed 4 bases at V and 4 bases at J, with 8 bases between. Germline CDR1 is MNHNY and CDR2 is SVGAGI (reference sequence).

This chain connects TRBV12-5 to TRBJ1-2; D remains ambiguous. Germline values: CDR1 LGHNT, CDR2 FRNRAP. The length of the CDR3 is 17 residues. Trimming took 3 bases from V and 4 from J, leaving 21 bases between them. The CDR3, as DNA: TGTGCTAGTGGTTTAGACCGGACGGGATCGGTGAGCTATGGCTACACCTTC. Translated: CASGLDRTGSVSYGYTF.

This chain uses TRBV11-2 with TRBJ1-2; TRBD1 might be the D (5 bases). V was pared by 5 bases and J by 3 bases, with 16 bases between. Germline loops: CDR1 SGHAT, CDR2 FQNNGV. The CDR3 covers 15 residues. The CDR3 region has the DNA TGTGCCAGCAGCCCCCGGTCAGCCAGGGACTATGGCTACACCTTC. Its translation is CASSPRSARDYGYTF.

This clonotype was counted between two and nine times. Since no conserved phenylalanine or tryptophan closes the CDR3, a read error is the likely cause. The chain combines TRBV28 with TRBJ1-4; TRBD1 matches 7 bases. The CDR3 extends over 15 amino acids. J was trimmed by 3 bases and V by 5 bases; bases with no gene match: 6. Germline V gene sequence: CDR1 MDHEN, CDR2 SYDVKM. The chain's CDR3 is CASSLWTGSNEKLFL. CDR3 nucleotides: TGTGCCAGCAGTCTCTGGACAGGCTCTAATGAAAAACTGTTTCTT.

The rearrangement joins TRBV29-1 to TRBJ2-5; D is possibly TRBD2 (5 bases). CDR3 length: 12 amino acids. Per germline, CDR1 SQVTM and CDR2 ANQGSEA. The V gene lost 6 bases and the J gene lost 1 base, with 9 bases spanning the gap. CDR3 loop: CSVRRAQETQYF. CDR3 coding DNA: TGCAGCGTGCGGCGGGCCCAAGAGACCCAGTACTTC.

This clonotype showed up just a few times. The rearrangement uses TRBV27 and TRBJ1-6; D ambiguous. V was clipped by 6 bases and J by 2 bases, with 5 bases between them. This CDR3 has 13 residues. Germline values: CDR1 MNHEY, CDR2 SMNVEV (reference sequence). CDR3 protein: CASRRAYNSPLHF. DNA of the CDR3: TGTGCCAGCAGGCGGGCCTATAATTCACCCCTCCACTTT.

This clonotype has a handful of counts. The V and J genes are TRBV6-5 and TRBJ2-3; TRBD1 aligns across 8 bases. Germline CDR1 MNHEY, CDR2 SVGAGI. With 2 bases clipped from V and 6 bases from J, the junction kept 4 bases outside the gene matches. The CDR3 loop spans 14 amino acids. The CDR3, as DNA: TGTGCCAGCAGTTACACTACAGGGGGTGATACGCAGTATTTT. Amino acids: CASSYTTGGDTQYF.

This clonotype was picked up a small number of times. This chain uses TRBV4-1 with TRBJ2-5; D unclear. The CDR3 has 12 amino acids. Germline CDR1 MGHRA, CDR2 YSYEKL. V lost 8 bases and J lost 5, with 12 bases in between. The CDR3 region is CASGSPRETQYF. The CDR3 region has the DNA TGCGCCAGCGGGTCACCAAGGGAGACCCAGTACTTC.

There are a few counts of this clonotype. The chain's CDR3 is CASSLIRVGSYEQYF. Here the CDR3 DNA reads TGTGCCAGCAGTTTGATCAGGGTCGGATCCTACGAGCAGTACTTC. The chain combines TRBV28 with TRBJ2-7; maybe TRBD1 (5 bases). Trimming removed 3 bases from V and 1 base from J, with 13 bases in between. Germline V gene data show CDR1 as MDHEN and CDR2 as SYDVKM. The CDR3 has 15 amino acids.

The chain joins TRBV29-1 to TRBJ2-2; perhaps TRBD2 as D (6 bases). Deletions cut 3 bases from V and 5 bases from J, with 13 bases between. The CDR3 sequence is 14 residues long. The V gene's germline CDR1 is SQVTM and CDR2 ANQGSEA. The CDR3 spells CSVDLGGRTGELFF. DNA of the CDR3: TGCAGCGTTGACCTGGGGGGAAGGACCGGGGAGCTGTTTTTT.

This clonotype was seen repeatedly, ten times or more. The V call is TRBV20-1, the J call TRBJ2-7; perhaps D is TRBD1 or TRBD2 (6 bases each). CDR3 size: 16 residues. V dropped 0 bases and J dropped 1 base, with 16 bases sitting between them. Germline V gene sequence: CDR1 DFQATT, CDR2 SNEGSKA (reference sequence). The CDR3 loop reads CSARDGRGLTSYEQYF. Here the CDR3 DNA reads TGCAGTGCTAGAGATGGTCGGGGGCTGACTTCCTACGAGCAGTACTTC.

This clonotype was observed a few times. This chain links TRBV30 with TRBJ2-5, with TRBD2 matching 9 bases. The junction had 8 bases not matched to a gene; V was cut back by 3 bases and J by 12 bases. CDR1 GTSNPN and CDR2 SVGIG come from the germline V gene (reference sequence). The CDR3 contains 12 residues. In DNA form, the CDR3 reads TGTGCCTGGAGCGATGCGCGGACTAGCGAGTACTTC. Protein: CAWSDARTSEYF.

This clonotype showed up just a few times. V is TRBV5-5 and J is TRBJ2-5; the match to TRBD1 covers 9 bases. The closer fit of TRBJ2-7 to the DNA end suggests the J call may be wrong. Germline-derived CDR1 and CDR2 are SGHKS and YYEKEE (reference sequence). The CDR3 is 17 amino acids. The CDR3 sequence: CASSLALDPGQGYEQYF. DNA of the CDR3: TGTGCCAGCAGCTTGGCCTTGGACCCGGGACAGGGCTACGAGCAGTACTTC.

This clonotype was picked up a small number of times. The rearrangement uses TRBV5-5 and TRBJ1-2; D call uncertain. The germline gives CDR1 SGHKS, CDR2 YYEKEE (reference sequence). Trimming pared 5 bases from V and 8 bases from J, leaving 22 bases between. The CDR3 runs to 15 residues. CDR3 nucleotides: TGTGCCAGCAGTATCCAAAGGTCGCTCATAGGGGGCTACACCTTC. Translation gives CASSIQRSLIGGYTF.